Each of the 27 T cell receptor beta chains below was sequenced from the same sample in a study of graft-versus-host responses after intestinal transplantation. Sequencing used immunoSEQ multiplex PCR; TCRdb keeps in-frame clones, though not all of them. The sample yields 35,000 to 45,000 clones, around 94% seen once. Their antigens remain unidentified. This specimen was unstimulated CD4+ T cells sorted from spleen or lymph node cells, taken before transplant. These TCRs come from a human donor who was the organ donor for an intestinal transplant.

The V call is TRBV10-3, the J call TRBJ2-3; 9 nucleotides agree with TRBD2. Germline V gene lookup returns CDR1 ENHRY and CDR2 SYGVKD. V shed 2 bases and J 5 bases; nucleotides not matched to a gene: 8. The length of the CDR3 is 16 residues. CDR3 in amino acids: CAISERSGGGGDTQYF. For the CDR3, the DNA is TGTGCCATCAGTGAGCGTAGCGGGGGCGGGGGAGATACGCAGTATTTT.

V gene TRBV6-5 combines with J gene TRBJ2-7, with 8 bases fitting TRBD2. Germline assignment: CDR1 MNHEY and CDR2 SVGAGI. Trimming removed 2 bases from V and 6 bases from J; junction bases left unmatched: 6. The CDR3 loop spans 14 amino acids. CDR3 loop: CASSYGAGGSEQYF. As DNA, the CDR3 is TGTGCCAGCAGTTACGGCGCGGGGGGAAGCGAGCAGTACTTC.

V gene TRBV5-1 combines with J gene TRBJ2-1, with TRBD1 matching over 8 bases. Germline loops: CDR1 SGHRS, CDR2 YFSETQ. This CDR3 is built from 15 residues. Unmatched junction bases numbered 4, after V lost 2 bases and J lost 3 bases. This CDR3 is CASSFRTGNYNEQFF. DNA for the CDR3: TGCGCCAGCAGCTTCCGGACAGGGAACTACAATGAGCAGTTCTTC.

The CDR3 nucleotides are TGTGCCAGCAGTACGGGGGGGTCCTACGAGCAGTACTTC. This translates into CASSTGGSYEQYF. This chain links TRBV6-5 with TRBJ2-7, with 8 bases matching TRBD2. J gave up 1 base and V 5 bases, and 1 base lay outside the gene matches. The CDR3 consists of 13 residues. Per germline, CDR1 MNHEY and CDR2 SVGAGI.

The J gene is TRBJ2-1, the V gene TRBV7-9, with 10 bases fitting TRBD2. Germline V CDR1 and CDR2: SEHNR, FQNEAQ (reference sequence). The CDR3 is 14 residues long. Trimming cost V 6 bases and J 8 bases; bases outside gene matches: 7. The CDR3 DNA sequence: TGTGCCAGCAGTTATAGCGGGGGGAACGATGAGCAGTTCTTC. The encoded protein is CASSYSGGNDEQFF.

The chain employs TRBV11-2 and TRBJ2-1, with D maybe TRBD1 (5 bases). The V gene's germline CDR1 is SGHAT and CDR2 FQNNGV. Trimming removed 2 bases from V and 10 bases from J, with 9 bases in between. The CDR3 extends over 12 amino acids. CDR3 region: CASSLQGREQFF. CDR3 coding DNA: TGTGCCAGCAGCTTACAGGGTAGGGAGCAGTTCTTC.

The V gene is TRBV5-1, the J gene TRBJ2-3; 7 bases are a match to TRBD2. Germline loops: CDR1 SGHRS, CDR2 YFSETQ. J lost 1 base, V lost 5 bases, and 1 base had no gene match. The CDR3 totals 13 residues. Here the CDR3 reads CASRAGGTDTQYF. The CDR3 region has the DNA TGCGCCAGCAGGGCGGGGGGCACAGATACGCAGTATTTT.

Points on this clone: An end of the junction differs from the germline gene, which may be a read error. The chain joins TRBV28 to TRBJ1-2; 12 bases are a match to TRBD1. This CDR3 region has 13 residues. Germline-derived CDR1 and CDR2 are MDHEN and SYDVKM. The chain's CDR3 is CASSLLKGQGALF. DNA for the CDR3: TGTGCCAGCAGTTTATTAAAGGGACAGGGGGCCCTTTTC.

The rearrangement joins TRBV30 to TRBJ1-2, with TRBD1 identical over 7 bases. The germline V gene has CDR1 GTSNPN and CDR2 SVGIG (reference sequence). J was trimmed by 4 bases and V by 0 bases; bases with no gene match: 8. The CDR3 spans 15 residues. In DNA, the CDR3 is TGTGCCTGGAGTGTGGTAGAGGGGGCGGGCTATGGCTACACCTTC. This gives the protein CAWSVVEGAGYGYTF.

This chain links TRBV6-1 with TRBJ2-3; D remains unclear. With 3 bases removed from V and 2 bases from J, the gap between germline ends came to 12 bases. The CDR3 spans 15 residues. Germline values: CDR1 MNHNS, CDR2 SASEGT. CDR3 sequence reads: CASSDYGYLTDTQYF. For the CDR3, the DNA is TGTGCCAGCAGTGACTACGGGTACCTCACAGATACGCAGTATTTT.

The V call is TRBV11-3, the J call TRBJ1-2; maybe TRBD1 (5 bases). The V gene lost 5 bases and the J gene lost 5 bases, with 18 bases spanning the gap. Germline V gene lookup returns CDR1 SGHNT and CDR2 YENEEA. The CDR3 runs to 15 residues. The CDR3 spells CASSPTSGRVYGYTF. The DNA of the CDR3 is TGTGCCAGCAGCCCAACCTCTGGCAGGGTTTATGGCTACACCTTC.

The V call is TRBV7-9, the J call TRBJ2-5; D gene uncertain. Trimming shortened V by 5 bases and J by 5 bases, and 6 bases separated the two germline ends. Germline V lookup: CDR1 SEHNR, CDR2 FQNEAQ (reference sequence). The CDR3 sequence is 11 residues long. In nucleotides, the CDR3 is TGTGCCAGCAGCCCCCAGGAGACCCAGTACTTC. Translated, it gives CASSPQETQYF. The variable domain in full, with the rest retrieved from reference TRBV7-9 and TRBJ2-5, is DTGVSQNPRHKITKRGQNVTFRCDPISEHNRLYWYRQTLGQGPEFLTYFQNEAQLEKSRLLSDRFSAERPKGSFSTLEIQRTEQGDSAMYLCASSPQETQYFGPGTRLLVL.

A single count supports this clone. The chain joins TRBV10-3 to TRBJ2-5, with 7 bases identical to TRBD1. The CDR3 extends over 16 amino acids. V dropped 1 base and J dropped 3; count of bases not matched to a gene: 8. CDR1 ENHRY and CDR2 SYGVKD come from the germline V gene. The chain's CDR3 is CAISEFGRGTEETQYF. The CDR3 DNA reads as TGTGCCATCAGTGAGTTCGGTAGGGGGACAGAAGAGACCCAGTACTTC.

The chain employs TRBV2 and TRBJ1-4; no clear D. The CDR3 covers 14 residues. Germline assignment: CDR1 SNHLY and CDR2 FYNNEI. Trimming cost V 4 bases and J 8 bases, with 14 bases left between them. DNA for the CDR3: TGTGCCAGCAGTGCGGGTGGCATAGGGGAAAAACTGTTTTTT. Amino acids: CASSAGGIGEKLFF.

The gene calls are TRBV7-9 and TRBJ1-4, with 7 bases identical to TRBD1. The length of the CDR3 is 14 residues. Per the germline V gene, CDR1 is SEHNR and CDR2 is FQNEAQ (reference sequence). The junction had 8 bases not matched to a gene; V was cut back by 5 bases and J by 8 bases. CDR3 residues: CASSPRDSLEKLFF. CDR3 DNA: TGTGCCAGCAGCCCCCGGGACAGCCTCGAAAAACTGTTTTTT.

V is TRBV5-8 and J is TRBJ1-1; D is unclear. Between the trimmed V and J ends, which lost 4 bases and 10 bases, there was a span of 14 bases. In germline, CDR1 is SGHTS, CDR2 YDEGEE. CDR3 length equals 12 residues. CDR3 bases: TGTGCCAGCAGCGGACCGATGAGCACAGCTTTCTTT. Translated, it gives CASSGPMSTAFF. Combining the CDR3 with reference TRBV5-8 and TRBJ1-1 gives the whole variable domain EAGVTQSPTHLIKTRGQQATLRCSPISGHTSVYWYQQALGLGLQFLLWYDEGEERNRGNFPPRFSGRQFPNYSSELNVNALELEDSALYLCASSGPMSTAFFGQGTRLTVV.

V usage is TRBV25-1 and J usage is TRBJ1-4, with 8 bases aligning to TRBD1. This CDR3 comprises 15 residues. Trimming took 3 bases from V and 7 from J; bases not matched to a gene: 7. Germline V lookup: CDR1 MGHDK, CDR2 SYGVNS. The CDR3 region has the DNA TGTGCCAGCAGTGACCAGGGGGCCAAGTTTGAAAAACTGTTTTTT. It translates to CASSDQGAKFEKLFF.

The V gene is TRBV18, the J gene TRBJ1-1; weak D call: TRBD1 (6 bases). Germline V gene lookup returns CDR1 KGHSH and CDR2 LQKENI. The V and J ends lost 4 bases and 0 bases respectively, with 15 bases between them. The CDR3 is made up of 16 amino acids. CDR3 residues: CASSQSPPGVNTEAFF. The CDR3, as DNA: TGTGCCAGCTCACAATCCCCCCCAGGGGTGAACACTGAAGCTTTCTTT.

The rearrangement uses TRBV4-2 and TRBJ2-1; TRBD1 matches at 10 bases. The germline V gene has CDR1 LGHNA and CDR2 YNFKEQ. The J segment lost 6 bases and the V segment lost 1 base, leaving 0 bases of the junction unmatched. The CDR3 is 14 amino acids. The CDR3 spells CASSQGTGGNEQFF. CDR3 nucleotide sequence: TGTGCCAGCAGCCAAGGGACAGGGGGCAATGAGCAGTTCTTC.

The V and J genes are TRBV10-3 and TRBJ1-2; D is unresolved. Per germline, CDR1 ENHRY and CDR2 SYGVKD. CDR3 length equals 14 residues. Between the trimmed V and J ends, which lost 0 bases and 4 bases, there was a span of 9 bases. The CDR3 sequence: CAISESRTAYGYTF. As DNA, the CDR3 is TGTGCCATCAGTGAGTCCAGGACGGCCTATGGCTACACCTTC.

The chain carries TRBV4-3 and TRBJ1-5; 7 positions match TRBD1. The J segment lost 6 bases and the V segment lost 4 bases, leaving 9 bases of the junction unmatched. CDR1 is LGHNA, CDR2 YSLEER, per germline. CDR3 size: 15 residues. CDR3 amino acids: CASSRETGEGQPQHF. The CDR3 nucleotides are TGCGCCAGCAGCCGAGAAACAGGGGAAGGTCAGCCCCAGCATTTT.

The chain carries TRBV30 and TRBJ2-7; D is perhaps TRBD2 (5 bases). CDR3 size: 13 residues. The V gene lost 3 bases and the J gene lost 0 bases, with 9 bases spanning the gap. Looked up from germline, CDR1 is GTSNPN and CDR2 is SVGIG (reference sequence). CDR3 in DNA: TGTGCCTGGAGAAAAGGGAGCTCCTACGAGCAGTACTTC. It codes for CAWRKGSSYEQYF.

The V call is TRBV18, the J call TRBJ1-6; the D is unclear. Trimming shortened V by 3 bases and J by 9 bases, and 15 bases separated the two germline ends. CDR3 length: 15 amino acids. Germline CDR1 is KGHSH and CDR2 is LQKENI. The CDR3 loop is CASSPSTEMFSPLHF. CDR3 DNA: TGTGCCAGCTCACCCTCAACAGAGATGTTTTCACCCCTCCACTTT.

V is TRBV29-1 and J is TRBJ1-2; 8 nucleotides agree with TRBD1. Germline lookup yields CDR1 SQVTM and CDR2 ANQGSEA. The V segment lost 3 bases and the J segment 6 bases; nucleotides outside the gene matches: 3. The CDR3 is 12 residues long. The CDR3 coding sequence is TGCAGCGTTGACAGGGGGCCGGATGGCTACACCTTC. It translates to CSVDRGPDGYTF.

The chain recombines TRBV5-1 with TRBJ2-1; 15 positions match TRBD2. V dropped 3 bases and J dropped 7; count of bases not matched to a gene: 2. Germline V gene lookup returns CDR1 SGHRS and CDR2 YFSETQ. There are 15 residues in the CDR3. CDR3 DNA: TGCGCCAGCAGCTGGGGGACTAGCGGGGGGAATGAGCAGTTCTTC. Amino acid sequence: CASSWGTSGGNEQFF.

V usage is TRBV7-9 and J usage is TRBJ1-2; TRBD1 agrees at 10 bases. V lost 5 bases and J lost 8; bases outside the gene matches: 5. The CDR3 length is 13 residues. The germline V gene encodes CDR1 SEHNR and CDR2 FQNEAQ (reference sequence). This chain's CDR3 is CASSPPTGGGYTF. CDR3 coding DNA: TGTGCCAGCAGCCCACCGACAGGGGGCGGCTACACCTTC.

This clone has only one observation. The chain combines TRBV19 with TRBJ1-5; D may be TRBD1 (6 bases). Germline CDR1 LNHDA, CDR2 SQIVND (reference sequence). V was cut by 8 bases and J by 5 bases, with 16 bases left in between. CDR3 length equals 14 residues. In nucleotides, the CDR3 is TGTGCCAGTTCGGCGAGGGGGTGGGATCAGCCCCAGCATTTT. Its translation is CASSARGWDQPQHF.